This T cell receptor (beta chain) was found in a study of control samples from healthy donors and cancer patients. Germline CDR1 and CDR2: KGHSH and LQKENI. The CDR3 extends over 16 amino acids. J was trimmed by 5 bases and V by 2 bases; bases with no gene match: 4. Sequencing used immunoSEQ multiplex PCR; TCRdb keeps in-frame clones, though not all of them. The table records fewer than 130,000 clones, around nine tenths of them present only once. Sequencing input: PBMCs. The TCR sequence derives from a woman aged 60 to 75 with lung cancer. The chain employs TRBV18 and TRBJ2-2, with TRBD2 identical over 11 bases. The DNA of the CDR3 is TGTGCCAGCTCACCAACTAGCGGGAGCGATACCGGGGAGCTGTTTTTT. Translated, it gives CASSPTSGSDTGELFF.